This T cell receptor beta chain was sequenced during a study of OX40 agonist ivuxolimab in advanced cancers. In the study overall: Patients undergoing dose escalation presented with hepatocellular carcinoma, melanoma, renal cell or head and neck cancer. Three patients had partial responses: one hepatocellular carcinoma, two cutaneous melanoma.

Assay: immunoSEQ multiplex PCR; the TCRdb copy retains only in-frame clones and omits some. The sample carries approximately 52,000 clones, about 86% recorded once. The CDR3 totals 16 residues. The germline V gene has CDR1 MDHEN and CDR2 SYDVKM. Deletions cut 6 bases from V and 4 bases from J, with 21 bases between. The receptor comes from an adult with an advanced solid tumor such as melanoma, head and neck, liver or kidney cancer. The chain uses TRBV28 and TRBJ1-2; TRBD1 is a possible D gene (6 bases). The sequencing used CD4+ or CD8+ T cells sorted from blood, collected in a trial of the OX40 agonist ivuxolimab. CDR3 DNA sequence: TGTGCCAGCAGCCCCACAGGGTTACCAACCTCCTATGGCTACACCTTC. Translating gives CASSPTGLPTSYGYTF.